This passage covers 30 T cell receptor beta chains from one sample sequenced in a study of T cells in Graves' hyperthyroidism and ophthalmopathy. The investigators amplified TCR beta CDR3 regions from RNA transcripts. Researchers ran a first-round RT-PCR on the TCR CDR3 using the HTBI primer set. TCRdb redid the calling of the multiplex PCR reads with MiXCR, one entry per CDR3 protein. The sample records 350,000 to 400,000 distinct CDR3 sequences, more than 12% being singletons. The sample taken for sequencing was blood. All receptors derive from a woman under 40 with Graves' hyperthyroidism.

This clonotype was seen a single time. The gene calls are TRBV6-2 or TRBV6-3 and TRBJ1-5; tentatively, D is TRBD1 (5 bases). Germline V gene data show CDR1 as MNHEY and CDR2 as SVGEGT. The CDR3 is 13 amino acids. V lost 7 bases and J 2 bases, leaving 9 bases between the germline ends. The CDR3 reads CASNGAGNQPQHF. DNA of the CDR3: TGTGCCAGCAACGGGGCAGGCAATCAGCCCCAGCATTTT.

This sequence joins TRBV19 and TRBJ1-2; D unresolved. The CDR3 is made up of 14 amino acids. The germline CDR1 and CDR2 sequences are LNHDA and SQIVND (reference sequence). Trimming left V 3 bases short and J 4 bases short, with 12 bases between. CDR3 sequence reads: CASSISLGFYGYTF. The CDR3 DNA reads TGTGCCAGTAGTATCTCATTGGGGTTCTATGGCTACACCTTC.

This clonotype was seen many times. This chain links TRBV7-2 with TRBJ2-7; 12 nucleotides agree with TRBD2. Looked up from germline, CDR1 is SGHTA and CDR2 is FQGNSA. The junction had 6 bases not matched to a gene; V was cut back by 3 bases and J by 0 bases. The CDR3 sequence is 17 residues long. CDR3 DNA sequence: TGTGCCAGCAGCTTGAGGACTAGCGGGGAAAGCTCCTACGAGCAGTACTTC. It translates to CASSLRTSGESSYEQYF. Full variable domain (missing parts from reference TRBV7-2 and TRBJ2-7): GAGVSQSPSNKVTEKGKDVELRCDPISGHTALYWYRQSLGQGLEFLIYFQGNSAPDKSGLPSDRFSAERTGGSVSTLTIQRTQQEDSAVYLCASSLRTSGESSYEQYFGPGTRLTVT.

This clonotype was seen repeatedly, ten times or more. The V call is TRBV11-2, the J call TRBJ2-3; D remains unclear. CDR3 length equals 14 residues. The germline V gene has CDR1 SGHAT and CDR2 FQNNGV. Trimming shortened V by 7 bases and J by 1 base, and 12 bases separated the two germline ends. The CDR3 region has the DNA TGTGCCAGCACCCCGCCCTTCGGCACAGATACGCAGTATTTT. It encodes CASTPPFGTDTQYF.

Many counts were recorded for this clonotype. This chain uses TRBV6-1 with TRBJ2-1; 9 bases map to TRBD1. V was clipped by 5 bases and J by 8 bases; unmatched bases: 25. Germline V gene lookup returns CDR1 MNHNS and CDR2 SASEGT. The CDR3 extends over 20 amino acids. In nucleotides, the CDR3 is TGTGCCAGCAGTTCGCTTCGTCCCGGGACAGGGATGGGGAATGGGCATGAGCAGTTCTTC. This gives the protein CASSSLRPGTGMGNGHEQFF.

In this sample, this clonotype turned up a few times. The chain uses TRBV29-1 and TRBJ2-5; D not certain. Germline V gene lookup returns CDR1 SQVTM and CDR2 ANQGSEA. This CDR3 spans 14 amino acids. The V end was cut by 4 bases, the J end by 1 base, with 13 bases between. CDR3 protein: CSVVYDGGQETQYF. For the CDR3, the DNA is TGCAGCGTTGTATACGATGGCGGCCAAGAGACCCAGTACTTC. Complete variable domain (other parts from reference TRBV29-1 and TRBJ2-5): SAVISQKPSRDICQRGTSLTIQCQVDSQVTMMFWYRQQPGQSLTLIATANQGSEATYESGFVIDKFPISRPNLTFSTLTVSNMSPEDSSIYLCSVVYDGGQETQYFGPGTRLLVL.

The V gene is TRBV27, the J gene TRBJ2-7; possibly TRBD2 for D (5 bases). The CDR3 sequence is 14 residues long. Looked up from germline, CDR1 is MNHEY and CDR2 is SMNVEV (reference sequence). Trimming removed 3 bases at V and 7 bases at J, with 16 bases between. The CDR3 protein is CASSLRAFLEEQYF. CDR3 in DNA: TGTGCCAGCAGTTTGCGGGCATTCCTAGAGGAGCAGTACTTC.

CDR3 nucleotide sequence: TGTGCCTGGAGTCGGTCAGGGGATACGCAGTATTTT. Amino acids: CAWSRSGDTQYF. The chain employs TRBV30 and TRBJ2-3; D possibly corresponds to TRBD1 (5 bases). Between the trimmed V and J ends, which lost 2 bases and 6 bases, there was a span of 9 bases. CDR1 and CDR2 from the germline V gene are GTSNPN and SVGIG (reference sequence). The CDR3 length is 12 residues.

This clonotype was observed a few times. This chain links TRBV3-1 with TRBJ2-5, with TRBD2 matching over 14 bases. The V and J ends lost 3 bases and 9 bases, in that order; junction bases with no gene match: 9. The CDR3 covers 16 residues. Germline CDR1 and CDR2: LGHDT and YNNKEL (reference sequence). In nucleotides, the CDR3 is TGTGCCAGCAGCCACCTCGGGACTAGCGGGAGAGGAGCCCAGTACTTC. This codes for CASSHLGTSGRGAQYF.

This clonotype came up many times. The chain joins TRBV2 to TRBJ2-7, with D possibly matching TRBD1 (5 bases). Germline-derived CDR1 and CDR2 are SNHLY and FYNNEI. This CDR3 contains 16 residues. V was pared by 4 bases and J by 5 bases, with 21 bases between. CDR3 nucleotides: TGTGCCAGCAGTGTCCCGGACAACCCTCCGCCGGACGAGCAGTACTTC. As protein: CASSVPDNPPPDEQYF.

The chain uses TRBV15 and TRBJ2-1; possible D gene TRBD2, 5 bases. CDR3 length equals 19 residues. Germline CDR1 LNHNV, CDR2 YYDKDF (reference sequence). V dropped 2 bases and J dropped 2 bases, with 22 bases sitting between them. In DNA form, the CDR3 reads TGTGCCACCAGCAGACCAACTCCTCTGGGAGCGGAGACCTACAATGAGCAGTTCTTC. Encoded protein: CATSRPTPLGAETYNEQFF.

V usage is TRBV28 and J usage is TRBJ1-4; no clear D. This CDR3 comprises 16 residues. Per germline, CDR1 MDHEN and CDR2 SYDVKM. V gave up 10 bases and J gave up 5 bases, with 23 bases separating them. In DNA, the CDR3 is TGTGCCACCAAACAGTCCTCCGGCACAGTGAATGAAAAACTGTTTTTT. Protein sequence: CATKQSSGTVNEKLFF.

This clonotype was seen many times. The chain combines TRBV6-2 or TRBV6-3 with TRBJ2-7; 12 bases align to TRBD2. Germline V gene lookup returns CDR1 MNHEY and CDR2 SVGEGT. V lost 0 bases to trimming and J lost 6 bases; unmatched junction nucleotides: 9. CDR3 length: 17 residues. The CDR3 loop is CASSYSSPTSGRGEQYF. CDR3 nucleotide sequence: TGTGCCAGCAGTTACTCGTCCCCGACTAGCGGGAGAGGCGAGCAGTACTTC.

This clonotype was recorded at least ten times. CDR3 nucleotide sequence: TGTGCCAGCAGTAAATACAAAGACCGGGCCGGGGAGCTGTTTTTT. Amino acids: CASSKYKDRAGELFF. The V gene is TRBV27, the J gene TRBJ2-2; D not certain. Per germline, CDR1 MNHEY and CDR2 SMNVEV (reference sequence). CDR3 length: 15 residues. V was shortened by 5 bases and J by 6 bases, with 16 bases between the two germline ends.

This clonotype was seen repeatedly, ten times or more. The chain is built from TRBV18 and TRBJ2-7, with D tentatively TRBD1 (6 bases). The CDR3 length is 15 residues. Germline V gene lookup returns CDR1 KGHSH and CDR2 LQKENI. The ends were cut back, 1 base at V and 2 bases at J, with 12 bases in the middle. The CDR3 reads CASSPLPGTTYEQYF. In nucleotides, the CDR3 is TGTGCCAGCTCACCACTCCCGGGGACAACCTACGAGCAGTACTTC.

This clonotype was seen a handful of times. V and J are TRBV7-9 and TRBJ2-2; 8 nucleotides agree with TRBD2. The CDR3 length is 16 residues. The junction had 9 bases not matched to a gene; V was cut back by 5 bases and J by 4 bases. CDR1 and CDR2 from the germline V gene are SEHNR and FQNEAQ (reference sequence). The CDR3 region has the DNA TGTGCCAGCAGCCCAGGGGCCAGCGGGAGCACCGGGGAGCTGTTTTTT. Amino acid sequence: CASSPGASGSTGELFF. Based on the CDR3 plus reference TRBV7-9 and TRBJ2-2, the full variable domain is DTGVSQNPRHKITKRGQNVTFRCDPISEHNRLYWYRQTLGQGPEFLTYFQNEAQLEKSRLLSDRFSAERPKGSFSTLEIQRTEQGDSAMYLCASSPGASGSTGELFFGEGSRLTVL.

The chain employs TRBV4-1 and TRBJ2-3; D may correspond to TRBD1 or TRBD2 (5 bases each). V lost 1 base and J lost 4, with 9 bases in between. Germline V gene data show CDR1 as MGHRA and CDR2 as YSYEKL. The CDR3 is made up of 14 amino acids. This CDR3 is CASSQAPGPDTQYF. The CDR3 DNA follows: TGCGCCAGCAGCCAAGCTCCGGGGCCAGATACGCAGTATTTT.

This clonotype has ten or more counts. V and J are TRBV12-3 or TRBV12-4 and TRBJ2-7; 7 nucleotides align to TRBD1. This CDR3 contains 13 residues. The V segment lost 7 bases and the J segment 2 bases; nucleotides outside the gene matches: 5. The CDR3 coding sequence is TGTGCCAGCAATGACCAGGGGGCCTACGAGCAGTACTTC. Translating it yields CASNDQGAYEQYF.

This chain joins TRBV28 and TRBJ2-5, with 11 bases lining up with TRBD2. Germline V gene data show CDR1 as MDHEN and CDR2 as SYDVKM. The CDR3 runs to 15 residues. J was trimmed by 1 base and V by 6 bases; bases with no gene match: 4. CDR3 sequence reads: CASSVAGGPQETQYF. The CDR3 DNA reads TGTGCCAGCAGCGTAGCGGGAGGGCCCCAAGAGACCCAGTACTTC.

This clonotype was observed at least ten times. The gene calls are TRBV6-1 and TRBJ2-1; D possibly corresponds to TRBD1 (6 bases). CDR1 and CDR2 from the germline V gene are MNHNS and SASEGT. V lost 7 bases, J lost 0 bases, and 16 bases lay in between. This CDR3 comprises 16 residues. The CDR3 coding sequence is TGTGCCAGCATTAGGATAAACAGGGCCTCCTACAATGAGCAGTTCTTC. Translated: CASIRINRASYNEQFF.

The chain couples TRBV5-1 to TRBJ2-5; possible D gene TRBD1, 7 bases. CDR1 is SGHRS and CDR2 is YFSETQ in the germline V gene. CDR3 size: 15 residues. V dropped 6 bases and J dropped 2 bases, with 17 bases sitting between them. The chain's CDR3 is CASTPGGSGQETQYF. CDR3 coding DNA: TGCGCCAGCACCCCAGGGGGGAGTGGACAAGAGACCCAGTACTTC.

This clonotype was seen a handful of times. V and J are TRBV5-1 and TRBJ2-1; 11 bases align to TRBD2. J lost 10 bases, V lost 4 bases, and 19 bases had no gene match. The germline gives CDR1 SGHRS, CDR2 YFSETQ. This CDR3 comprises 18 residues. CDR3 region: CASSGGGTSGSGTLEQFF. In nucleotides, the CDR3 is TGCGCCAGCAGCGGGGGCGGGACTAGCGGCAGTGGTACGTTAGAGCAGTTCTTC.

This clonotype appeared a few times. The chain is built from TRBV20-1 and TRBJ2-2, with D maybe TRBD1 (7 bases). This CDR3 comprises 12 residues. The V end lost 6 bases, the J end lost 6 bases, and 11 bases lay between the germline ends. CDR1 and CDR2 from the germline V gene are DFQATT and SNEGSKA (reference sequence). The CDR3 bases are TGCAGTGCCAGGGGGGCGGCCGGGGAGCTGTTTTTT. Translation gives CSARGAAGELFF.

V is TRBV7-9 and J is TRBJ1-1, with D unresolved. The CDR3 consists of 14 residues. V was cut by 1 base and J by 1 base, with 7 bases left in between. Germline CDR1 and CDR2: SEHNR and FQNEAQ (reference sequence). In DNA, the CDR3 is TGTGCCAGCAGCTTAGATCCCGAGAACACTGAAGCTTTCTTT. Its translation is CASSLDPENTEAFF. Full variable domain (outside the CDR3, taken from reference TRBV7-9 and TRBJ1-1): DTGVSQNPRHKITKRGQNVTFRCDPISEHNRLYWYRQTLGQGPEFLTYFQNEAQLEKSRLLSDRFSAERPKGSFSTLEIQRTEQGDSAMYLCASSLDPENTEAFFGQGTRLTVV.

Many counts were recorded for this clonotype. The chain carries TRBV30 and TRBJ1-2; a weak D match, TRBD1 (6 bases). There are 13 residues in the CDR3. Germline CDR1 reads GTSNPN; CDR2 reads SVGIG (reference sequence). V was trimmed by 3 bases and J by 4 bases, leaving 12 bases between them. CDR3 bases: TGTGCCTGGAGCGAGCAGGGGAGCTATGGCTACACCTTC. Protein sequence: CAWSEQGSYGYTF.

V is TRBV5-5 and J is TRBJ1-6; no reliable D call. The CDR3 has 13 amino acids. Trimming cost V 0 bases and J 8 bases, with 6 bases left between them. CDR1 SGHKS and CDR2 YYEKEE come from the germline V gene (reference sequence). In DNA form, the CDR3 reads TGTGCCAGCAGCTTGGATGGGGATTCACCCCTCCACTTT. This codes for CASSLDGDSPLHF.

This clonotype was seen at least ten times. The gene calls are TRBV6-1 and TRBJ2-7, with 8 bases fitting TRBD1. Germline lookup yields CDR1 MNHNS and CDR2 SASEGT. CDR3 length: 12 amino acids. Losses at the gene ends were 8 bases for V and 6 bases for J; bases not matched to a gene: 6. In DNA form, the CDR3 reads TGTGCCAGCGGGACAGGAGGGTCCGAGCAGTACTTC. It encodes CASGTGGSEQYF.

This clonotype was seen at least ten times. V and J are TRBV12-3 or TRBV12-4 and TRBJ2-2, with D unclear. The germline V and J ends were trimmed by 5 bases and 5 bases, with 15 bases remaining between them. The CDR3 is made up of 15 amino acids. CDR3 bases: TGTGCCAGCAGTCCCGGACGGCTGAAAACCGGGGAGCTGTTTTTT. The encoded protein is CASSPGRLKTGELFF.

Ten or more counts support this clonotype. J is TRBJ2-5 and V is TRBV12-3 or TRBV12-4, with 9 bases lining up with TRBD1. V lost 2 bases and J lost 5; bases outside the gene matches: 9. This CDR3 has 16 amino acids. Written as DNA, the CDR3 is TGTGCCAGCAGTTTAACGACCGGGACAGGGTTGGAGACCCAGTACTTC. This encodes CASSLTTGTGLETQYF.

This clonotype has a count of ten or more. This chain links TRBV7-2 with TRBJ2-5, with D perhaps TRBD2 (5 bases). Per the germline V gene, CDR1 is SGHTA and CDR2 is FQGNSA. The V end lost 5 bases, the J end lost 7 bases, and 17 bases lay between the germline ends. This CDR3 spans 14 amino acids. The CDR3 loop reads CASSPTRTGRTQYF. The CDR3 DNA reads TGTGCCAGCAGCCCAACCAGGACTGGTCGGACCCAGTACTTC.